This T cell receptor (beta chain) was profiled in a study of shared clonotypes between healthy human individuals. Study summary: Researchers assigned three CD4 naive, three CD4 memory, two CD8 naive and one CD8 memory plate to each donor. Study-wide findings and caveats: Measured sharing among donors was expected to vary with sequencing depth. In general, naive subsets displayed greater estimated richness than memory subsets did.

Concerning this clone: No antigen is known for it.

Replicate PCRs from sorted subsets contained approximately 200 ng DNA, which is 30,000 to 35,000 T cell genomes. TCRdb's table, derived via immunoSEQ multiplex PCR, lists solely in-frame clones and lacks some. The repertoire consists of around 2.5 million clones, with 90% to 95% occurring once and the leading ten covering about 0.34%. The CDR3 is 17 residues long. Per germline, CDR1 MNHEY and CDR2 SMNVEV (reference sequence). V was cut by 0 bases and J by 4 bases, with 13 bases left in between. The receptor was isolated from a man between 18 and 29 years old in good health. Some clones in this sample may be carry-over from other donors' samples. The specimen was naive CD4+ T cells from PBMCs. Subset specified: CD45RA+ positively selected. The chain is built from TRBV27 and TRBJ2-6; D call uncertain. The DNA for the CDR3 is TGTGCCAGCAGTTTATCGCACTTCCGCTTAGGGGCCAACGTCCTGACTTTC. This translates into CASSLSHFRLGANVLTF.